This T cell receptor beta chain was identified during a study of PD-L1 blockade in urothelial cancer. For the study at large: A median of roughly 150,000 T cells was found in the blood samples.

Sequencing was performed with immunoSEQ multiplex PCR; in TCRdb, only in-frame clones are kept and a portion is missing. The sample has roughly 100,000 clones, over 65% seen once. The CDR3 has 14 amino acids. Germline trimming cut 2 bases from V and 1 base from J; bases unmatched to any gene: 4. The germline CDR1 and CDR2 sequences are GTSNPN and SVGIG (reference sequence). As for time point: peripheral blood 6 weeks after treatment start. All patients handed over anywhere from 1 to 8 samples, pretreatment and on-treatment. The J gene is TRBJ2-7, the V gene TRBV30; 8 bases agree with TRBD1. The specimen was PBMCs, collected around atezolizumab (anti-PD-L1) treatment. This receptor was obtained from a man in his 70s with urothelial cancer. CDR3 DNA: TGTGCCTGGAGTTCTGGACAGGGTTCCTACGAGCAGTACTTC. As protein: CAWSSGQGSYEQYF.